Each of the 13 T cell receptor beta chains below was sequenced from the same sample in a study of T cells in Graves' hyperthyroidism and ophthalmopathy (dated by TCRdb to about 2019). Libraries were made using multiplex PCR. Sequencing instrument: Illumina HiSeq 2000. TCR beta CDR3 regions were amplified from RNA transcripts. The first round of RT-PCR for the TCR CDR3 was performed with the HTBI primer set and the Qiagen OneStep RT-PCR kit. TCRdb itself trimmed the public reads at Q25 with fastp, ran MiXCR and retained productive beta chains. Rows with one shared CDR3 protein collapse into an entry with the most common genes and DNA. Here the sample has around 250,000 distinct CDR3 sequences; more than 14% occur a single time. 13% of the sample is in the top ten clones. Specimen: blood. Receptor source: a middle-aged woman with Graves' hyperthyroidism that later progressed to Graves' ophthalmopathy.

The chain employs TRBV6-1 and TRBJ1-2; 9 nucleotides agree with TRBD1. Trimming cost V 6 bases and J 7 bases; bases outside gene matches: 6. This CDR3 is 13 amino acids long. Germline assignment: CDR1 MNHNS and CDR2 SASEGT. Here the CDR3 reads CASRQTGGFGYTF. The DNA for the CDR3 is TGTGCCAGCAGACAAACAGGGGGCTTTGGCTACACCTTC.

To note about this clonotype: A much larger clone lies one base from this, so it may be a read error. The chain joins TRBV27 to TRBJ2-7, with a possible D match to TRBD1 (5 bases). The CDR3 is 15 amino acids. Germline lookup yields CDR1 MNHEY and CDR2 SMNVEV (reference sequence). The CDR3 here is CASTPGPNWGYEQCF. As DNA, the CDR3 is TGTGCCAGCACCCCTGGGCCAAACTGGGGCTACGAGCAGTGCTTC.

The chain couples TRBV6-2 or TRBV6-3 to TRBJ2-2; D gene uncertain. V lost 2 bases and J 0 bases, leaving 19 bases between the germline ends. Germline loops: CDR1 MNHEY, CDR2 SVGEGT. This CDR3 is 19 amino acids long. CDR3 nucleotide sequence: TGTGCCAGCAGTTACGGCGGTTGGCAACTGTTCGCGAACACCGGGGAGCTGTTTTTT. Protein: CASSYGGWQLFANTGELFF.

This clonotype has at least ten counts. J is TRBJ2-1 and V is TRBV19; 11 nucleotides line up with TRBD2. V shed 3 bases, J shed 3 bases, and the junction held 13 bases outside the gene matches. The CDR3 covers 19 residues. From germline, CDR1 is LNHDA and CDR2 SQIVND (reference sequence). The CDR3 protein is CASSMGVGSGRVSYNEQFF. The CDR3 DNA reads TGTGCCAGTAGTATGGGAGTTGGTAGCGGGAGGGTAAGCTACAATGAGCAGTTCTTC.

The V call is TRBV4-2, the J call TRBJ1-5; D is ambiguous. There are 15 residues in the CDR3. V was pared by 0 bases and J by 5 bases, with 11 bases between. Germline CDR1 reads LGHNA; CDR2 reads YNFKEQ. The CDR3 DNA is TGTGCCAGCAGCCAAGAGCCGGCGGCTGATCAGCCCCAGCATTTT. As protein: CASSQEPAADQPQHF.

The chain couples TRBV30 to TRBJ2-2; the D gene is possibly TRBD1 (5 bases). The CDR3 totals 13 residues. V was pared by 1 base and J by 6 bases, with 9 bases between. Germline CDR1 and CDR2: GTSNPN and SVGIG (reference sequence). The CDR3 nucleotides read TGTGCCTGGAGTGCTCAGGGCCCCGGGGAGCTGTTTTTT. Translated, it gives CAWSAQGPGELFF.

In this sample, this clonotype turned up many times. V is TRBV11-2 and J is TRBJ2-3; 8 nucleotides line up with TRBD2. CDR1 and CDR2 (germline): SGHAT, FQNNGV. CDR3 length: 14 residues. V trimming: 5 bases; J trimming: 4 bases; junction bases outside the gene matches: 5. The CDR3 DNA sequence: TGTGCCAGCAGCACTAGCGGAGGAGCAGATACGCAGTATTTT. This gives the protein CASSTSGGADTQYF. The full variable domain, with the rest looked up from reference TRBV11-2 and TRBJ2-3, is EAGVAQSPRYKIIEKRQSVAFWCNPISGHATLYWYQQILGQGPKLLIQFQNNGVVDDSQLPKDRFSAERLKGVDSTLKIQPAKLEDSAVYLCASSTSGGADTQYFGPGTRLTVL.

This clonotype showed up many times. V is TRBV2 and J is TRBJ1-4; tentatively, D is TRBD1 (5 bases). CDR3 size: 14 residues. Deletions cut 2 bases from V and 8 bases from J, with 12 bases between. CDR1 and CDR2 (germline): SNHLY, FYNNEI. CDR3 sequence: CASSETGVREKLFF. The CDR3 DNA sequence: TGTGCCAGCAGTGAAACGGGGGTTCGGGAAAAACTGTTTTTT. Based on the CDR3 plus reference TRBV2 and TRBJ1-4, the full variable domain is EPEVTQTPSHQVTQMGQEVILRCVPISNHLYFYWYRQILGQKVEFLVSFYNNEISEKSEIFDDQFSVERPDGSNFTLKIRSTKLEDSAMYFCASSETGVREKLFFGSGTQLSVL.

This clonotype was picked up many times. The V call is TRBV27, the J call TRBJ2-7, with TRBD2 as a possible D gene (7 bases). Germline V lookup: CDR1 MNHEY, CDR2 SMNVEV (reference sequence). The V and J ends lost 2 bases and 6 bases respectively, with 14 bases between them. The CDR3 covers 14 residues. CDR3 residues: CASSLMGGAVEQYF. In DNA, the CDR3 is TGTGCCAGCAGTTTAATGGGGGGGGCGGTCGAGCAGTACTTC.

This clonotype has at least ten counts. The V and J genes are TRBV12-3 or TRBV12-4 and TRBJ2-1; D ambiguous. Trimming stripped 5 bases from V and 2 bases from J, with 13 bases between. This CDR3 has 15 residues. The CDR3 sequence is CASSALGGPYNEQFF. In DNA form, the CDR3 reads TGTGCCAGCAGTGCCCTCGGCGGACCCTACAATGAGCAGTTCTTC.

This clonotype has at least ten counts. The V and J genes are TRBV11-2 and TRBJ2-7; D is perhaps TRBD2 (6 bases). CDR1 and CDR2 (germline): SGHAT, FQNNGV. Trimming took 1 base from V and 6 from J, leaving 13 bases between them. This CDR3 contains 14 residues. CDR3 in DNA: TGTGCCAGCAGCTTAGTAAGGGAGGCGGGCGAGCAGTACTTC. It is translated as CASSLVREAGEQYF.

There are many counts of this clonotype. The V call is TRBV5-1, the J call TRBJ1-5; a weak D match, TRBD1 (5 bases). This CDR3 has 15 residues. Trimming stripped 3 bases from V and 7 bases from J, with 17 bases between. In germline, CDR1 is SGHRS, CDR2 YFSETQ. The CDR3 spells CASSSEGQGGQPQHF. For the CDR3, the DNA is TGCGCCAGCAGCTCCGAAGGGCAGGGCGGGCAGCCCCAGCATTTT.

This clonotype was observed many times. The chain joins TRBV11-2 to TRBJ2-3; 10 bases fit TRBD2. This CDR3 has 20 amino acids. The germline V gene encodes CDR1 SGHAT and CDR2 FQNNGV. V dropped 2 bases and J dropped 2; count of bases not matched to a gene: 16. The CDR3 protein is CASSLPLEKREGFNTDTQYF. The CDR3 DNA follows: TGTGCCAGCAGCTTACCCCTTGAGAAGCGGGAGGGTTTTAACACAGATACGCAGTATTTT.